This T cell receptor beta chain was sequenced for a study of radiation and T cells in renal cell carcinoma. At the level of the study: Nephrectomy followed 15 Gy stereotactic body radiation by 4 weeks.

The protocol was immunoSEQ multiplex PCR, while the TCRdb copy is restricted to in-frame clones and leaves out a portion. Among 130,000 to 150,000 clones listed, around nine tenths were seen once. This clone was counted between two and nine times. Antigen: not known. Notes on the study in general: Top tumor clonotypes rose in blood 2 weeks post-radiation, then contracted.

Time point specified: baseline pretreatment blood. The sample's treatment: 15 Gy SBRT to primary tumor, nephrectomy 4 weeks later. Blood was sampled at baseline, 2 weeks and 4 weeks after SBRT. The germline V and J ends were trimmed by 6 bases and 5 bases, with 11 bases remaining between them. The CDR3 has 13 residues. Germline-derived CDR1 and CDR2 are MNHEY and SVGAGI. J is TRBJ1-3 and V is TRBV6-5; D gene uncertain. The sequencing used blood, collected from a patient whose treatment included radiotherapy and nephrectomy. The sequence was collected from a woman in her forties or fifties with renal cell carcinoma. CDR3: CASSPVGRNTIYF. CDR3 DNA: TGTGCCAGCAGCCCAGTGGGGAGAAACACCATATATTTT.